This TCR beta chain was sequenced in a study of beta chain features in type 1 diabetes. Study-wide findings and caveats: When VDJ junctions were examined, type 1 diabetes patients showed fewer insertions and more deletions. Moderate yet significant TCRB CDR3 shortening was seen in Type 1 diabetes patients in all four CD4+ subsets.

The germline V gene encodes CDR1 SGDLS and CDR2 YYNGEE. This CDR3 has 13 residues. The V end was cut by 0 bases, the J end by 5 bases, with 8 bases between. There was one heparinised blood draw per donor, averaging approximately 120 mL. Sorted populations all exceeded 95% purity. Expressed TCRB transcripts were sequenced because the entire RNA isolate underwent reverse transcription. Only in-frame clones appear in the TCRdb table, and some are missing; sequencing was by immunoSEQ multiplex PCR. Of 240,000 or so clones detected, 55% to 70% appear once; the ten largest clones hold about 0.05%. With respect to this clone: The antigen is undetermined.

This receptor was taken from a man aged 25 to 40 in good health. The sample consisted of naive CD4+ T cells from blood. The rearrangement links TRBV9 to TRBJ2-5, with D maybe TRBD2 (5 bases). The CDR3 spells CASSVDGNETQYF. The CDR3 nucleotides read TGTGCCAGCAGCGTAGACGGGAACGAGACCCAGTACTTC.